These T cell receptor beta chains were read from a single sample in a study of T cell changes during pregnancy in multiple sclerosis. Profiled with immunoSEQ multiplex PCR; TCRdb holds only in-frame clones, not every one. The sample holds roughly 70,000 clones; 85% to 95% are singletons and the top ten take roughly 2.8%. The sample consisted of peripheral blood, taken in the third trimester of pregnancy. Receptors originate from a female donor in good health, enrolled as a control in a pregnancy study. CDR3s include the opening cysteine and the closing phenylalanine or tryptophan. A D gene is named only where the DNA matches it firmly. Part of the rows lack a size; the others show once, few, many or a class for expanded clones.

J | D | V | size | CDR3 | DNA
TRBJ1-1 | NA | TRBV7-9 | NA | CASSLEGAPNTEAFF | TGTGCCAGCAGCTTAGAGGGAGCCCCGAACACTGAAGCTTTCTTT
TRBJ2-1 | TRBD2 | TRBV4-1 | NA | CASSQVFPTSGGGDEQFF | TGCGCCAGCAGCCAAGTGTTCCCGACTAGCGGGGGGGGAGACGAGCAGTTCTTC
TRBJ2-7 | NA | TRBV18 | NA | CASSPRTGGTYEQYF | TGTGCCAGCTCACCGAGGACAGGAGGGACCTACGAGCAGTACTTC
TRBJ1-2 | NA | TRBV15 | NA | CATSRDEDTSNYGYTF | TGTGCCACCAGCAGAGATGAAGACACCTCTAACTATGGCTACACCTTC
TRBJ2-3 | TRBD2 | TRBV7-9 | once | CASSQLAGTDTQYF | TGTGCCAGCAGCCAACTAGCGGGCACAGATACGCAGTATTTT
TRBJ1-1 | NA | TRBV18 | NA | CASSIETEAFF | TGTGCCAGCTCAATAGAGACTGAAGCTTTCTTT
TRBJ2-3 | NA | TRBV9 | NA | CASSEGLSTDTQYF | TGTGCCAGCAGCGAGGGGCTAAGCACAGATACGCAGTATTTT
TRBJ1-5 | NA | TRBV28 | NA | CASSYDRFRNQPQHF | TGTGCCAGCAGCTACGACAGGTTCCGCAATCAGCCCCAGCATTTT
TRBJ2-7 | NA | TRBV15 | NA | CATSNFGYEQYF | TGTGCCACCAGCAATTTCGGGTATGAGCAGTACTTC
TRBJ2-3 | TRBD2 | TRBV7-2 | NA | CASSFLAGPDTQYF | TGTGCCAGCAGCTTTCTAGCGGGACCAGATACGCAGTATTTT
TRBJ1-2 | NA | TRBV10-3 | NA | CAISESEGQGGNYGYTF | TGTGCCATCAGTGAGTCGGAGGGTCAGGGAGGTAACTATGGCTACACCTTC
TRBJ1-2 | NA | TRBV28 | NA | CASSLRGNYGYTF | TGTGCCAGCAGTTTAAGGGGGAACTATGGCTACACCTTC
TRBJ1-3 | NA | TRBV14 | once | CASSRQGFQGNTIYF | TGTGCCAGCAGCCGCCAGGGTTTTCAGGGAAACACCATATATTTT
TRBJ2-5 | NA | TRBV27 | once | CASSFRGYPEETQYF | TGTGCCAGCAGTTTTAGGGGCTACCCGGAAGAGACCCAGTACTTC